These 27 T cell receptor beta chains were sequenced from one sample in a study of chemoradiotherapy in HPV16-positive cancers. TCRdb's table, derived via immunoSEQ multiplex PCR, lists solely in-frame clones and lacks some. Altogether more than 20,000 clones are present, approximately 83% being singletons, with the ten largest covering around 4.4%. This specimen was blood, taken from a patient who underwent chemoradiotherapy. All receptors come from a human donor with HPV-associated anogenital cancer.

The CDR3: CASSRDWNTGELFF. The CDR3 coding sequence is TGTGCCAGCAGTCGAGACTGGAACACCGGGGAGCTGTTTTTT. The chain recombines TRBV6-5 with TRBJ2-2; no clear D. This CDR3 spans 14 amino acids. The V gene's germline CDR1 is MNHEY and CDR2 SVGAGI. Trimming left V 5 bases short and J 1 base short, with 8 bases between.

J is TRBJ2-7 and V is TRBV5-6; 9 nucleotides align to TRBD1. CDR3 length: 13 amino acids. Germline assignment: CDR1 SGHDT and CDR2 YYEEEE. Trimming cost V 5 bases and J 3 bases; bases outside gene matches: 3. CDR3 in DNA: TGTGCCAGCAGGGGGACAGGGAGCTACGAGCAGTACTTC. As protein: CASRGTGSYEQYF.

This chain joins TRBV13 and TRBJ2-7; 10 positions agree with TRBD2. The germline V gene encodes CDR1 PRHDT and CDR2 FYEKMQ (reference sequence). V shed 4 bases and J 2 bases; nucleotides not matched to a gene: 11. The CDR3 contains 17 residues. In DNA, the CDR3 is TGTGCCAGCAGCTCCGGACTAGCGGTTGGGGGGGCCTACGAGCAGTACTTC. Translating it yields CASSSGLAVGGAYEQYF. Variable domain in full (rest from reference TRBV13 and TRBJ2-7): AAGVIQSPRHLIKEKRETATLKCYPIPRHDTVYWYQQGPGQDPQFLISFYEKMQSDKGSIPDRFSAQQFSDYHSELNMSSLELGDSALYFCASSSGLAVGGAYEQYFGPGTRLTVT.

The genes are TRBV5-1 and TRBJ2-2; D unresolved. The CDR3 is made up of 13 amino acids. V lost 7 bases and J 12 bases, leaving 19 bases between the germline ends. From germline, CDR1 is SGHRS and CDR2 YFSETQ. The CDR3 DNA follows: TGCGCCAGCGCCTTACCAGCAACAGAGAAGCTGTTTTTT. Its translation is CASALPATEKLFF.

The V gene is TRBV5-1, the J gene TRBJ2-7; unclear D gene. The CDR3 covers 16 residues. Trimming took 0 bases from V and 6 from J, leaving 19 bases between them. Germline CDR1 is SGHRS and CDR2 is YFSETQ. DNA of the CDR3: TGCGCCAGCAGCTTGGTCCTCACTGGGCCCTCAGGCGAGCAGTACTTC. This encodes CASSLVLTGPSGEQYF.

The chain employs TRBV7-9 and TRBJ1-1; a weak D match, TRBD1 (5 bases). This CDR3 region has 14 residues. Germline V gene data show CDR1 as SEHNR and CDR2 as FQNEAQ (reference sequence). The V end was cut by 5 bases, the J end by 1 base, with 11 bases between. The CDR3 loop reads CASSPSTENTEAFF. In nucleotides, the CDR3 is TGTGCCAGCAGCCCCTCGACAGAGAACACTGAAGCTTTCTTT. The full variable domain, its missing parts supplied by reference TRBV7-9 and TRBJ1-1, is DTGVSQNPRHKITKRGQNVTFRCDPISEHNRLYWYRQTLGQGPEFLTYFQNEAQLEKSRLLSDRFSAERPKGSFSTLEIQRTEQGDSAMYLCASSPSTENTEAFFGQGTRLTVV.

The rearrangement uses TRBV9 and TRBJ2-2; 8 positions agree with TRBD2. Germline V lookup: CDR1 SGDLS, CDR2 YYNGEE. V lost 2 bases to trimming and J lost 1 base; unmatched junction nucleotides: 1. CDR3 length: 15 residues. For the CDR3, the DNA is TGTGCCAGCAGCGTCAGCGGGGGGAACACCGGGGAGCTGTTTTTT. Protein sequence: CASSVSGGNTGELFF.

The genes are TRBV4-1 and TRBJ2-1; 12 bases align to TRBD2. From germline, CDR1 is MGHRA and CDR2 YSYEKL. The CDR3 has 16 amino acids. Trimming cost V 4 bases and J 3 bases; bases outside gene matches: 4. This chain's CDR3 is CASSPSGRAGYNEQFF. CDR3 sequence (DNA): TGCGCCAGCAGCCCTAGCGGGAGGGCCGGCTACAATGAGCAGTTCTTC.

This clone appeared once. The chain employs TRBV28 and TRBJ1-1; no clear D. Trimming removed 8 bases at V and 4 bases at J, with 8 bases between. The germline gives CDR1 MDHEN, CDR2 SYDVKM. This CDR3 comprises 11 residues. The CDR3 sequence: CASLTVTEAFF. The DNA of the CDR3 is TGTGCCAGCTTAACTGTCACTGAAGCTTTCTTT. The whole variable domain, filled in from reference TRBV28 and TRBJ1-1, reads DVKVTQSSRYLVKRTGEKVFLECVQDMDHENMFWYRQDPGLGLRLIYFSYDVKMKEKGDIPEGYSVSREKKERFSLILESASTNQTSMYLCASLTVTEAFFGQGTRLTVV.

The V and J genes are TRBV5-1 and TRBJ1-3; 9 bases align to TRBD1. The germline V gene has CDR1 SGHRS and CDR2 YFSETQ. The CDR3 spans 16 residues. The V gene end was trimmed by 5 bases and the J gene end by 0 bases; junction bases not matched to a gene: 6. CDR3 region: CASSPDRGRSGNTIYF. The CDR3 bases are TGCGCCAGCAGTCCGGACAGGGGCCGCTCTGGAAACACCATATATTTT.

The gene calls are TRBV7-2 and TRBJ2-7; 8 bases are a match to TRBD2. Germline V gene lookup returns CDR1 SGHTA and CDR2 FQGNSA. This CDR3 contains 17 residues. V was pared by 5 bases and J by 4 bases, with 16 bases of the junction left unmatched. The CDR3 spells CASSLGYGAGAEYEQYF. CDR3 in DNA: TGTGCCAGCAGCCTGGGGTATGGAGCGGGAGCCGAATACGAGCAGTACTTC.

The V gene is TRBV12-5, the J gene TRBJ2-2; TRBD2 matches at 7 bases. Trimming at V came to 0 bases and at J to 5 bases, leaving 9 bases not matched to a gene. Germline assignment: CDR1 LGHNT and CDR2 FRNRAP. The length of the CDR3 is 17 residues. In nucleotides, the CDR3 is TGTGCTAGTGGTTTGGTACTCGATCCAGCGGGAACCGGGGAGCTGTTTTTT. As protein: CASGLVLDPAGTGELFF.

The CDR3: CASRETGRDTEAFF. The CDR3 DNA is TGTGCCAGCAGGGAGACAGGGAGAGACACTGAAGCTTTCTTT. The chain combines TRBV6-1 with TRBJ1-1; 7 bases match TRBD1. Germline V lookup: CDR1 MNHNS, CDR2 SASEGT. The V gene end was trimmed by 6 bases and the J gene end by 3 bases; junction bases not matched to a gene: 7. The CDR3 has 14 amino acids.

CDR3 nucleotides: TGTGCCAGCACCGAAGGGGGGGCCCCCAACTATGGCTACACCTTC. Translated: CASTEGGAPNYGYTF. The rearrangement joins TRBV6-1 to TRBJ1-2; maybe TRBD1 (6 bases). Germline lookup yields CDR1 MNHNS and CDR2 SASEGT. Trimming stripped 7 bases from V and 2 bases from J, with 17 bases between. The CDR3 is 15 residues long.

A single count supports this clone. This sequence joins TRBV4-2 and TRBJ1-2; D gene uncertain. Looked up from germline, CDR1 is LGHNA and CDR2 is YNFKEQ. V lost 1 base to trimming and J lost 6 bases, with 12 bases between them. This CDR3 comprises 14 residues. This CDR3 is CASSQGRRQDGYTF. The CDR3 DNA follows: TGTGCCAGCAGCCAAGGAAGGCGGCAGGATGGCTACACCTTC.

This chain connects TRBV9 to TRBJ2-5; a possible D gene is TRBD1 (6 bases). Germline lookup yields CDR1 SGDLS and CDR2 YYNGEE. The CDR3 consists of 16 residues. Trimming removed 3 bases at V and 5 bases at J, with 20 bases between. The CDR3 DNA reads TGTGCCAGCAGCGCTTGGGGTGGGGGCACAGGGGAGACCCAGTACTTC. Protein product: CASSAWGGGTGETQYF.

This clone was found once. The chain recombines TRBV27 with TRBJ2-7, with D unclear. V was trimmed by 8 bases and J by 2 bases, leaving 16 bases between them. Germline CDR1 reads MNHEY; CDR2 reads SMNVEV (reference sequence). This CDR3 region has 14 residues. CDR3: CASGLNPPTYEQYF. The CDR3 DNA follows: TGTGCCAGCGGCTTGAATCCTCCTACCTACGAGCAGTACTTC.

This clone was recorded only once. At the DNA level, this CDR3 is encoded by other sequences in the same sample as well. The chain couples TRBV5-6 to TRBJ1-1, with D hard to call. CDR1 is SGHDT, CDR2 YYEEEE, per germline. The CDR3 is 15 residues long. Trimming took 5 bases from V and 1 from J, leaving 15 bases between them. The CDR3 nucleotides are TGTGCCAGCAGTCTGGCCACGGGCGGGAACACTGAAGCTTTCTTT. This codes for CASSLATGGNTEAFF.

The chain recombines TRBV5-6 with TRBJ2-7; a possible D gene is TRBD1 (5 bases). The germline gives CDR1 SGHDT, CDR2 YYEEEE. This CDR3 has 12 amino acids. V lost 4 bases, J lost 8 bases, and 13 bases lay in between. CDR3 loop: CASSLTQGKQYF. In nucleotides, the CDR3 is TGTGCCAGCAGCCTAACCCAGGGAAAGCAGTACTTC.

The CDR3 DNA is TGTGCCAGCTCACCCAGCGGACCCACTTACAATGAGCAGTTCTTC. Translating it yields CASSPSGPTYNEQFF. The chain recombines TRBV18 with TRBJ2-1, with a tentative D call TRBD2 (5 bases). The CDR3 totals 15 residues. The V gene's germline CDR1 is KGHSH and CDR2 LQKENI. V dropped 3 bases and J dropped 4 bases, with 13 bases sitting between them.

This clone was recorded only once. The gene calls are TRBV7-2 and TRBJ2-1, with 7 bases fitting TRBD2. Germline V gene data show CDR1 as SGHTA and CDR2 as FQGNSA. The CDR3 is made up of 17 amino acids. The V segment lost 1 base and the J segment 3 bases; nucleotides outside the gene matches: 9. CDR3 amino acids: CASSLGSGRAFYNEQFF. In DNA form, the CDR3 reads TGTGCCAGCAGCTTAGGGTCAGGGAGGGCTTTCTACAATGAGCAGTTCTTC.

The CDR3 protein is CASSVQRAPGELFF. The CDR3, as DNA: TGTGCCAGCAGCGTCCAGCGCGCCCCCGGGGAGCTGTTTTTT. V usage is TRBV14 and J usage is TRBJ2-2; no definite D call. Trimming removed 5 bases from V and 6 bases from J, with 13 bases in between. This CDR3 comprises 14 residues. The V gene's germline CDR1 is SGHDN and CDR2 FVKESK. The variable domain in full, completed from reference TRBV14 and TRBJ2-2, reads EAGVTQFPSHSVIEKGQTVTLRCDPISGHDNLYWYRRVMGKEIKFLLHFVKESKQDESGMPNNRFLAERTGGTYSTLKVQPAELEDSGVYFCASSVQRAPGELFFGEGSRLTVL.

The V gene is TRBV10-3, the J gene TRBJ1-6; D is undetermined. CDR3 size: 13 residues. Trimming pared 10 bases from V and 11 bases from J, leaving 18 bases between. The V gene's germline CDR1 is ENHRY and CDR2 SYGVKD. CDR3: CANGEFKGAPLHF. For the CDR3, the DNA is TGTGCCAACGGAGAATTCAAAGGTGCACCCCTCCACTTT.

CDR3 in DNA: TGTGCCAGCAGCCCCCAGGAGTCCTACGAGCAGTACTTC. It specifies CASSPQESYEQYF. V gene TRBV7-2 combines with J gene TRBJ2-7; no firm D call. Germline V gene sequence: CDR1 SGHTA, CDR2 FQGNSA. The CDR3 sequence is 13 residues long. The V end lost 5 bases, the J end lost 1 base, and 9 bases lay between the germline ends.

The chain joins TRBV15 to TRBJ2-1; TRBD2 might be the D (5 bases). V was pared by 1 base and J by 3 bases, with 13 bases between. The CDR3 consists of 16 residues. Germline V gene sequence: CDR1 LNHNV, CDR2 YYDKDF (reference sequence). The CDR3 is CATSRAFASSYNEQFF. Written as DNA, the CDR3 is TGTGCCACCAGCAGAGCTTTCGCTAGCAGCTACAATGAGCAGTTCTTC. The full variable domain, in which reference TRBV15 and TRBJ2-1 provide the parts outside the CDR3, is DAMVIQNPRYQVTQFGKPVTLSCSQTLNHNVMYWYQQKSSQAPKLLFHYYDKDFNNEADTPDNFQSRRPNTSFCFLDIRSPGLGDTAMYLCATSRAFASSYNEQFFGPGTRLTVL.

This clone was seen more than once but under ten times. The chain couples TRBV11-2 to TRBJ2-5; D gene uncertain. V gave up 5 bases and J gave up 4 bases, with 14 bases separating them. This CDR3 has 14 amino acids. From germline, CDR1 is SGHAT and CDR2 FQNNGV. The CDR3 here is CASSLGPLGETQYF. CDR3 nucleotide sequence: TGTGCCAGCAGCCTCGGACCCCTCGGAGAGACCCAGTACTTC. Using reference TRBV11-2 and TRBJ2-5 for the parts outside the CDR3, the full variable domain is EAGVAQSPRYKIIEKRQSVAFWCNPISGHATLYWYQQILGQGPKLLIQFQNNGVVDDSQLPKDRFSAERLKGVDSTLKIQPAKLEDSAVYLCASSLGPLGETQYFGPGTRLLVL.

The chain couples TRBV7-3 to TRBJ2-2; 8 positions match TRBD1. The CDR3 is made up of 15 amino acids. CDR1 is SGHTA and CDR2 is FQGTGA in the germline V gene. The V and J ends lost 1 base and 5 bases, in that order; junction bases with no gene match: 3. CDR3 in amino acids: CASSLRNRGTGELFF. The CDR3 DNA reads as TGTGCCAGCAGCTTAAGGAACAGGGGGACCGGGGAGCTGTTTTTT.